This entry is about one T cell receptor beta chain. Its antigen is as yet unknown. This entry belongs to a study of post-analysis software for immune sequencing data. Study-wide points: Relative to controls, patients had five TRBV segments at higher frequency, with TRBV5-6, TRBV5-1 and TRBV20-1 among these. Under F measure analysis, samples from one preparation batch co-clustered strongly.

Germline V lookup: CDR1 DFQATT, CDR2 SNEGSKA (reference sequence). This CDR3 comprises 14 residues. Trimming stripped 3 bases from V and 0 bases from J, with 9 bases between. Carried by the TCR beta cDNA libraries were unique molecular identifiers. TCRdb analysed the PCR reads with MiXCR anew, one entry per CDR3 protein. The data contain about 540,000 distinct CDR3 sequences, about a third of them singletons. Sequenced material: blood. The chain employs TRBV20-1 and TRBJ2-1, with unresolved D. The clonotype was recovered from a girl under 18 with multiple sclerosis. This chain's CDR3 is CSARDGRSYNEQFF. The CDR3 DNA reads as TGCAGTGCTAGGGACGGCCGCTCCTACAATGAGCAGTTCTTC.